The 13 T cell receptor beta chains below come from one sample, sequenced in a study of blood T cells in healthy people across ages. Combining a sample-barcoded 5' primer with a J-beta primer mix, a second PCR ran for roughly 6 to 11 cycles. From the 5' RACE reads, TCRdb called clonotypes with MiXCR, one entry per CDR3 protein. The table has about 750,000 distinct CDR3 sequences, about 53% seen once. Input material: blood. The receptors shown here come from a man older than 75 in good health.

This clonotype is a singleton in its sample. The chain has TRBV11-2 and TRBJ2-1; D is unclear. Between the trimmed V and J ends, which lost 1 base and 9 bases, there was a span of 10 bases. The CDR3 consists of 13 residues. Germline loops: CDR1 SGHAT, CDR2 FQNNGV. CDR3: CASSLAHKGEQFF. The CDR3 DNA follows: TGTGCCAGCAGCTTAGCCCACAAAGGTGAGCAGTTCTTC.

This rearrangement joins TRBV27 to TRBJ2-2; no clear D. The CDR3 loop spans 15 amino acids. V gave up 3 bases and J gave up 0 bases, with 8 bases separating them. CDR1 and CDR2 (germline): MNHEY, SMNVEV (reference sequence). DNA for the CDR3: TGTGCCAGCAGTTTCGACCGCGCGAACACCGGGGAGCTGTTTTTT. Residues: CASSFDRANTGELFF.

CDR3: CSVGSRFTDTQYF. The CDR3, as DNA: TGCAGCGTTGGAAGTAGGTTCACAGATACGCAGTATTTT. The genes are TRBV29-1 and TRBJ2-3, with no clear D. The CDR3 extends over 13 amino acids. The V gene lost 4 bases and the J gene lost 2 bases, with 10 bases spanning the gap. Germline V gene sequence: CDR1 SQVTM, CDR2 ANQGSEA.

The rearrangement links TRBV6-5 to TRBJ2-1, with D possibly TRBD1 on 6 matching bases. Trimming took 0 bases from V and 10 from J, leaving 25 bases between them. CDR3 length equals 18 residues. Germline V gene data show CDR1 as MNHEY and CDR2 as SVGAGI. Here the CDR3 DNA reads TGTGCCAGCAGTTACTCGTCCTCTGCAGGGGCTGGGACCAGGGAGCAGTTCTTC. Protein: CASSYSSSAGAGTREQFF.

The table lists this clonotype with a few counts. The chain uses TRBV5-1 and TRBJ1-1; no definite D call. V lost 0 bases and J lost 0, with 15 bases in between. Germline V lookup: CDR1 SGHRS, CDR2 YFSETQ. The CDR3 runs 17 residues. The CDR3 DNA follows: TGCGCCAGCAGCTTGGGGGGAACATTAAAGATGAACACTGAAGCTTTCTTT. It is translated as CASSLGGTLKMNTEAFF.

With regard to this clonotype: Likely a read error: the CDR3 ends without its conserved phenylalanine or tryptophan. The chain combines TRBV7-8 with TRBJ2-3; the D gene is possibly TRBD2 (5 bases). Per the germline V gene, CDR1 is SGHVS and CDR2 is FQNEAQ. V lost 5 bases, J lost 4 bases, and 13 bases lay in between. The CDR3 runs to 14 residues. The CDR3: CASSLLGGPDTQYY. The DNA of the CDR3 is TGTGCCAGCAGCCTCCTAGGAGGCCCAGATACGCAGTATTAT.

This clonotype was recorded a few times. The rearrangement uses TRBV20-1 and TRBJ2-1; D remains unclear. The V gene lost 0 bases and the J gene lost 7 bases, with 10 bases spanning the gap. The CDR3 is 13 residues long. Germline CDR1 and CDR2: DFQATT and SNEGSKA (reference sequence). CDR3 sequence: CSARDRTKNEQFF. Written as DNA, the CDR3 is TGCAGTGCTAGAGATCGGACGAAGAATGAGCAGTTCTTC.

The chain has TRBV10-3 and TRBJ2-1; TRBD2 might be the D (5 bases). Between the trimmed V and J ends, which lost 2 bases and 5 bases, there was a span of 13 bases. Germline values: CDR1 ENHRY, CDR2 SYGVKD. This CDR3 has 15 amino acids. CDR3: CAISELWERDNEQFF. DNA for the CDR3: TGTGCCATCAGTGAGCTATGGGAGAGGGACAATGAGCAGTTCTTC.

The gene calls are TRBV6-5 and TRBJ1-2, with a tentative D call TRBD1 (5 bases). Trimming stripped 0 bases from V and 4 bases from J, with 12 bases between. CDR3 length: 15 residues. Germline V gene sequence: CDR1 MNHEY, CDR2 SVGAGI. The CDR3 protein is CASSYSILTAYGYTF. CDR3 nucleotides: TGTGCCAGCAGTTACTCGATTTTGACAGCCTATGGCTACACCTTC.

The chain carries TRBV7-6 and TRBJ1-1, with TRBD1 matching over 10 bases. V trimming: 8 bases; J trimming: 5 bases; junction bases outside the gene matches: 8. The CDR3 totals 14 residues. Germline V gene sequence: CDR1 SGHVS, CDR2 FNYEAQ. CDR3 sequence: CASRDRGHYTEAFF. CDR3 DNA sequence: TGTGCCAGCCGGGACAGGGGCCATTATACTGAAGCTTTCTTT.

Regarding this clonotype: This may arise from a read error, as a much more abundant clone is one base away. The genes are TRBV20-1 and TRBJ2-5; 7 nucleotides line up with TRBD2. The CDR3 runs to 15 residues. From germline, CDR1 is DFQATT and CDR2 SNEGSKA (reference sequence). This chain's CDR3 is CSTRDRASGQETQYF. The CDR3, as DNA: TGCAGTACTAGAGATCGGGCTAGCGGACAAGAGACCCAGTACTTC.

The chain recombines TRBV7-9 with TRBJ1-1; D is unresolved. The germline gives CDR1 SEHNR, CDR2 FQNEAQ (reference sequence). Between the trimmed V and J ends, which lost 5 bases and 1 base, there was a span of 14 bases. The CDR3 has 15 amino acids. The CDR3 sequence: CASSPWVGRNTEAFF. CDR3 DNA: TGTGCCAGCAGCCCCTGGGTGGGGAGGAACACTGAAGCTTTCTTT.

V and J are TRBV3-1 and TRBJ2-3, with TRBD2 matching over 8 bases. With V trimmed by 8 bases and J by 7 bases, 17 bases remained unmatched. CDR3 length equals 16 residues. Looked up from germline, CDR1 is LGHDT and CDR2 is YNNKEL (reference sequence). CDR3 region: CASAPHQPGGTNTQYF. The CDR3 DNA reads as TGTGCCAGCGCGCCACACCAGCCGGGAGGGACGAATACGCAGTATTTT.